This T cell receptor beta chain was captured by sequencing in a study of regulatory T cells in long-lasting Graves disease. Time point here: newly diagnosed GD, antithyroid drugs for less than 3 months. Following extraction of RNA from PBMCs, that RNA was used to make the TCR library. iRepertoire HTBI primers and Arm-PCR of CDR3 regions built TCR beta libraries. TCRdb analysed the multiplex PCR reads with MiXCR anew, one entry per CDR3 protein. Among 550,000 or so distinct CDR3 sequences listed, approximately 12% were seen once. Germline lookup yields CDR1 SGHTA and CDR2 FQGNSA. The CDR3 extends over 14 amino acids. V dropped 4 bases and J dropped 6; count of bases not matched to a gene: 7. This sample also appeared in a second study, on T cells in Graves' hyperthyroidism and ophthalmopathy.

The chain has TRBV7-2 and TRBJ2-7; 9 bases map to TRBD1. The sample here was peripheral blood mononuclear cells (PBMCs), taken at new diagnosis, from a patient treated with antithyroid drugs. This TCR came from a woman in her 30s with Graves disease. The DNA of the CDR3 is TGTGCCAGCAGCTCCGACAGGGGGTGGCGCGAGCAGTACTTC. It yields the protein CASSSDRGWREQYF.